The subject of this entry is one T cell receptor beta chain. Different DNA sequences within this sample yield the same CDR3. The data derive from a study of blood T cell repertoires in COVID-19. Turning to the study itself: The analysed material was cDNA or gDNA that came from T cells, B-cell-depleted T cells, or PBMCs.

Produced via immunoSEQ multiplex PCR; TCRdb's table is partial and in-frame only. The repertoire includes 150,000 to 200,000 clones, roughly 83% of them detected once, and about 6.5% sits in the top ten. The ends lost 3 bases at V and 3 bases at J; junction bases unmatched: 1. Germline CDR1 is SGHNT and CDR2 is YYREEE (reference sequence). This CDR3 is built from 13 residues. The rearrangement uses TRBV5-4 and TRBJ2-3; 7 bases map to TRBD1. The sequenced sample was peripheral blood. The source is a woman aged 40 to 50 with COVID-19, enrolled during active disease. CDR3 nucleotides: TGTGCCAGCAGCTCGACAGGGACAGATACGCAGTATTTT. Translation: CASSSTGTDTQYF. Variable domain in full (rest from reference TRBV5-4 and TRBJ2-3): ETGVTQSPTHLIKTRGQQVTLRCSSQSGHNTVSWYQQALGQGPQFIFQYYREEENGRGNFPPRFSGLQFPNYSSELNVNALELDDSALYLCASSSTGTDTQYFGPGTRLTVL.